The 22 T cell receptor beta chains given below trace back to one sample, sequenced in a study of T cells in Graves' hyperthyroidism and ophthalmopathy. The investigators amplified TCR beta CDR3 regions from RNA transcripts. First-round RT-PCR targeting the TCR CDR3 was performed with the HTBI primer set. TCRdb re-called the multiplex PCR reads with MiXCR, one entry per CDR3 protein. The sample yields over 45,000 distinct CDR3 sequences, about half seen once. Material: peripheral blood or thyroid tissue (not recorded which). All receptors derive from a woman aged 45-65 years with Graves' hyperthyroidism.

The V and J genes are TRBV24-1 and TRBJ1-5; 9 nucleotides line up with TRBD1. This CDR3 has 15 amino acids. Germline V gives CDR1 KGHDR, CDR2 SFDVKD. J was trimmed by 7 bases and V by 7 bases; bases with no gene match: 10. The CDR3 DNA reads TGTGCCACCAGGGGCCAGGGACAGGGTGCGCAGCCCCAGCATTTT. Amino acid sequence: CATRGQGQGAQPQHF.

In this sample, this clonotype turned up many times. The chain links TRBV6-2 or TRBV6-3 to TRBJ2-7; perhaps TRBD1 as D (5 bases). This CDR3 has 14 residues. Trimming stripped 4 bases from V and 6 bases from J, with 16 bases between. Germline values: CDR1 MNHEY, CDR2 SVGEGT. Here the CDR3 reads CASSWTSSKSEQYF. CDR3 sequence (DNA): TGTGCCAGCAGTTGGACAAGCTCCAAGTCCGAGCAGTACTTC.

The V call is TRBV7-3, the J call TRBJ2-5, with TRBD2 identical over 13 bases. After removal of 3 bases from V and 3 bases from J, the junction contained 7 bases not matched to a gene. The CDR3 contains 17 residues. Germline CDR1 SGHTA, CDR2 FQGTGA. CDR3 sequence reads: CASSFLLAGGPEETQYF. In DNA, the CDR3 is TGTGCCAGCAGCTTCCTACTAGCGGGAGGGCCGGAAGAGACCCAGTACTTC.

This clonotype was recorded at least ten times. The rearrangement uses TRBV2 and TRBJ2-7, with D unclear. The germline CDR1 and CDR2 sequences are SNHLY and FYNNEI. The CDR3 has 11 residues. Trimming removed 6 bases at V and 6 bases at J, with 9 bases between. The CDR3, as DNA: TGTGCCAGCAGGATAGACGGCGAGCAGTACTTC. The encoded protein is CASRIDGEQYF.

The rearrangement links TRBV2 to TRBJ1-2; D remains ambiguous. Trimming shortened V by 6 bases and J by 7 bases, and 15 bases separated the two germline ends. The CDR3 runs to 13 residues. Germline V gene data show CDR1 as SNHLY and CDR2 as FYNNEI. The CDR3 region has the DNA TGTGCCAGCAGCGGATTAGCTGAATCTGGCTACACCTTC. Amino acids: CASSGLAESGYTF.

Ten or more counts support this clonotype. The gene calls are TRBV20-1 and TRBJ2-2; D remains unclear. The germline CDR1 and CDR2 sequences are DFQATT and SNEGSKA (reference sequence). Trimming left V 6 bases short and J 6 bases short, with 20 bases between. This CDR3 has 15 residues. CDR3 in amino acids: CSARKRAAIAGELFF. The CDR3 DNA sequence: TGCAGTGCAAGAAAACGGGCTGCCATTGCCGGGGAGCTGTTTTTT.

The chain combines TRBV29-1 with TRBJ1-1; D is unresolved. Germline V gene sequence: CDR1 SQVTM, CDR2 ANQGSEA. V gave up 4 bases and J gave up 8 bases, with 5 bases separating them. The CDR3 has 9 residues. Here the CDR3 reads CSVVDEAFF. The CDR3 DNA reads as TGCAGCGTTGTCGACGAAGCTTTCTTT.

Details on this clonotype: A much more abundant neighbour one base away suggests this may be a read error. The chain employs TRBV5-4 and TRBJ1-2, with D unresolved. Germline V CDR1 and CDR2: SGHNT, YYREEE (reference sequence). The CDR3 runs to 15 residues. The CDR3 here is CTSSLLGRTNYGYTF. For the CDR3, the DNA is TGTACCAGCAGCTTGCTTGGCAGGACTAACTATGGCTACACCTTC.

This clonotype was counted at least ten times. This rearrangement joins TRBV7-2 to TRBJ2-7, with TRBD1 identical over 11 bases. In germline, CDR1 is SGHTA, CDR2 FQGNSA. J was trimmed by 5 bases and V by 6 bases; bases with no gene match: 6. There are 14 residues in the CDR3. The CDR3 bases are TGTGCCAGCAGTTTCCGGACAGGGGGCAACGAGCAGTACTTC. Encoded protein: CASSFRTGGNEQYF.

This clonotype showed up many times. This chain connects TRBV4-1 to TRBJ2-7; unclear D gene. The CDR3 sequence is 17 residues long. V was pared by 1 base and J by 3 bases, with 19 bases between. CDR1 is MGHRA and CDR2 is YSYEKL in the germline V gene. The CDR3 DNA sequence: TGCGCCAGCAGCCAAGTAGCAGGCTCTCCGTTATACTACGAGCAGTACTTC. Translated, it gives CASSQVAGSPLYYEQYF.

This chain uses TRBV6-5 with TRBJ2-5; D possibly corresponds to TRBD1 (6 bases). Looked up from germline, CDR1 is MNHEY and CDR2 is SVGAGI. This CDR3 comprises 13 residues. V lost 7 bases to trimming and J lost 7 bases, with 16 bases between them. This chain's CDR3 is CASIHRVLGTQYF. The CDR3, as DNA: TGTGCCAGCATCCACAGGGTGTTGGGGACCCAGTACTTC.

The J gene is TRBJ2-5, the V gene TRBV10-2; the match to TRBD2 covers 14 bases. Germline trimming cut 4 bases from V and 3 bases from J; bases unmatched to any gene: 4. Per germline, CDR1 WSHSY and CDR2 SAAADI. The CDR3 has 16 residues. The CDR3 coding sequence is TGCGCCAGCAGTGGACTAGCGGGAGGGCCGGAAGAGACCCAGTACTTC. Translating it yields CASSGLAGGPEETQYF.

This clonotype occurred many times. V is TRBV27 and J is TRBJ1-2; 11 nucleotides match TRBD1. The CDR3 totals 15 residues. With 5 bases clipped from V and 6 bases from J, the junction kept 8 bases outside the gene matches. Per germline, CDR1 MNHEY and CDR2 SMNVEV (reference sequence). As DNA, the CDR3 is TGTGCCAGCAGTCCTCGGACAGGGGGCGGTCATGGCTACACCTTC. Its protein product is CASSPRTGGGHGYTF.

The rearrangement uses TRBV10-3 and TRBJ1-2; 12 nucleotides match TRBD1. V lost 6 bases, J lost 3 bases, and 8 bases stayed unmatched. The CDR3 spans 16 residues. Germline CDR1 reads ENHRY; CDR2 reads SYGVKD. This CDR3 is CAISTGQGAAYYGYTF. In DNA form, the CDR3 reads TGTGCCATCAGCACGGGACAGGGGGCCGCTTACTATGGCTACACCTTC.

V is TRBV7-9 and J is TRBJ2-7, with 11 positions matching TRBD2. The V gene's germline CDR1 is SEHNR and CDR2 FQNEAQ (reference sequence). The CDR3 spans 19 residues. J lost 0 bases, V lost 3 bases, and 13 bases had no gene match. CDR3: CASSLDTPGTSGSSYEQYF. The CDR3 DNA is TGTGCCAGCAGCTTGGACACCCCCGGGACTAGCGGTAGCTCCTACGAGCAGTACTTC.

This chain's CDR3 is CASSSTRNTGELFF. The CDR3 DNA reads as TGTGCCAGCAGCTCGACTAGGAACACCGGGGAGCTGTTTTTT. V usage is TRBV7-3 and J usage is TRBJ2-2; maybe TRBD2 (6 bases). Trimming pared 4 bases from V and 1 base from J, leaving 7 bases between. The V gene's germline CDR1 is SGHTA and CDR2 FQGTGA. The CDR3 is 14 amino acids.

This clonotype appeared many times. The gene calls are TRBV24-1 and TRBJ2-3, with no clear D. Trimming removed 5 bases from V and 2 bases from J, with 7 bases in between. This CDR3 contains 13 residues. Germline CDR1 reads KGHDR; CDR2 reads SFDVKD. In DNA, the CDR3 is TGTGCCACCAGTGTTCCTTCCACAGATACGCAGTATTTT. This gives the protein CATSVPSTDTQYF.

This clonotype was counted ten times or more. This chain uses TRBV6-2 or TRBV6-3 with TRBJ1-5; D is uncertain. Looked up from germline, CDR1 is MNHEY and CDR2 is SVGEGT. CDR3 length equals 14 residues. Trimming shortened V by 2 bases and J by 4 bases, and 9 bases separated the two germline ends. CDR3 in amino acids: CASSYGGANQPQHF. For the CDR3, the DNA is TGTGCCAGCAGTTACGGCGGCGCTAATCAGCCCCAGCATTTT.

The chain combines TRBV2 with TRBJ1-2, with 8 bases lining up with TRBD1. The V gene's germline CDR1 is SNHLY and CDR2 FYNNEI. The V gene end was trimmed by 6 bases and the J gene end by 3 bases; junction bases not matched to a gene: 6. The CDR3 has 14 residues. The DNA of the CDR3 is TGTGCCAGCAGCCTGGAGACAGGGGACTATGGCTACACCTTC. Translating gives CASSLETGDYGYTF.

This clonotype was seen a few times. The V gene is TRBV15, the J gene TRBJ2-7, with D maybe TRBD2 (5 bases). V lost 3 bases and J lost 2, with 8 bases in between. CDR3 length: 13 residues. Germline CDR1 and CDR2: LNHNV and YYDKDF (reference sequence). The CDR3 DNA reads TGTGCCACCAGCAGCGACGGGACCTACGAGCAGTACTTC. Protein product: CATSSDGTYEQYF.

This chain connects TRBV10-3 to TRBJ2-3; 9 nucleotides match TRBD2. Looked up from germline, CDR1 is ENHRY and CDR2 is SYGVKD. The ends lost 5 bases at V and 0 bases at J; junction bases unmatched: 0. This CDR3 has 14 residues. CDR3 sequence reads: CAISTSGSTDTQYF. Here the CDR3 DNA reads TGTGCCATCAGTACTAGCGGGAGCACAGATACGCAGTATTTT.

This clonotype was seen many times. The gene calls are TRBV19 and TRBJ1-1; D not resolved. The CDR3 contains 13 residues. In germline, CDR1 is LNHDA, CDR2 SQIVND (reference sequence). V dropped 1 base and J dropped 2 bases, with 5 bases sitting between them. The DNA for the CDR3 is TGTGCCAGTAGTATAGTAGTAAACACTGAAGCTTTCTTT. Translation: CASSIVVNTEAFF.